Detailed here is one T cell receptor beta chain. What it binds is not known. The sample is drawn from a study of cytomegalovirus exposure and HLA in healthy donors. The study's findings and limits: At a 0.05 false discovery rate, a later analysis found about 17,000 TCR beta sequences to be associated with HLA alleles.

CDR3 length equals 14 residues. Germline CDR1 is SGHTA and CDR2 is FQGNSA. V lost 1 base and J 5 bases, leaving 9 bases between the germline ends. The PCR contained 60 Vbeta and 13 Jbeta primers. The method was immunoSEQ multiplex PCR; TCRdb's version includes in-frame clones alone and lacks a portion of them. The sample consists of 90,000 or so clones, about 75% of them appearing once. The clonotype originates from a female donor in good health and CMV-seronegative. The sample taken for sequencing was PBMCs. This rearrangement joins TRBV7-2 to TRBJ1-5; D unresolved. The CDR3 coding sequence is TGTGCCAGCAGCTTAGGGGCAGTAGATCAGCCCCAGCATTTT. Translating it yields CASSLGAVDQPQHF.